These 10 T cell receptor beta chains were sequenced from one sample in a study of blood T cells in healthy people across ages. The use of a sample-barcoded 5' primer and a J-beta primer mix characterized a second PCR of roughly 7 to 12 cycles. One entry per CDR3 protein, called by TCRdb with MiXCR from the 5' RACE reads. Here the sample spans about 1,600,000 distinct CDR3 sequences, around 42% being singletons. The source material was blood. Receptors were obtained from a young woman in good health.

This clonotype was seen a few times. The J gene is TRBJ1-1, the V gene TRBV2; TRBD1 might be the D (6 bases). CDR3 length: 14 residues. V was cut by 2 bases and J by 5 bases, with 12 bases left in between. CDR1 and CDR2 (germline): SNHLY, FYNNEI. This CDR3 is CASSETYRATEAFF. The CDR3 DNA is TGTGCCAGCAGTGAAACGTACAGGGCAACTGAAGCTTTCTTT.

The genes are TRBV7-2 and TRBJ2-3; D unresolved. The germline gives CDR1 SGHTA, CDR2 FQGNSA. Trimming left V 8 bases short and J 0 bases short, with 9 bases between. This CDR3 spans 13 amino acids. The CDR3 reads CASYGRSTDTQYF. The CDR3, as DNA: TGTGCCAGCTACGGACGCAGCACAGATACGCAGTATTTT.

This clonotype was picked up a small number of times. The chain employs TRBV12-3 or TRBV12-4 and TRBJ2-7; D not certain. V lost 1 base, J lost 1 base, and 8 bases lay in between. The CDR3 length is 14 residues. The CDR3 bases are TGTGCCAGCAGTTTAGGCAGTCCATCCTACGAGCAGTACTTC. This sequence encodes CASSLGSPSYEQYF.

This chain joins TRBV28 and TRBJ1-4; TRBD1 agrees at 7 bases. The length of the CDR3 is 15 residues. CDR1 MDHEN and CDR2 SYDVKM come from the germline V gene. V shed 5 bases and J 7 bases; nucleotides not matched to a gene: 10. The CDR3 DNA sequence: TGTGCCAGCAGTCTACCAGGGGGGCAAGGTGAAAAACTGTTTTTT. This gives the protein CASSLPGGQGEKLFF.

Comments on this clonotype: The junction departs from germline at one end; a sequencing error may be responsible. The rearrangement links TRBV20-1 to TRBJ2-1; either TRBD1 or TRBD2 may fit D (5 bases each). CDR3 length equals 13 residues. Germline-derived CDR1 and CDR2 are DFQATT and SNEGSKA (reference sequence). The CDR3 protein is CSARGREDNEQFF. The CDR3 coding sequence is TGCAGTGCAAGGGGACGGGAAGACAATGAACAGTTCTTC.

As to this clonotype: A read error may produce the germline difference seen at one junction end. The chain employs TRBV29-1 and TRBJ1-2; D is uncertain. Germline V gives CDR1 SQVTM, CDR2 ANQGSEA. This CDR3 comprises 14 residues. The CDR3 loop reads CSVVSAVGNYGCTF. CDR3 in DNA: TGCAGCGTTGTTAGCGCGGTCGGAAACTATGGCTGCACCTTC.

This clonotype showed up just a few times. The chain recombines TRBV28 with TRBJ2-7; TRBD1 or TRBD2 may be the D gene (7 bases each). CDR3 length equals 17 residues. The germline CDR1 and CDR2 sequences are MDHEN and SYDVKM. The V gene lost 6 bases and the J gene lost 4 bases, with 25 bases spanning the gap. CDR3 DNA: TGTGCCAGCAGACGTAGGCCCGAACAGGGGAGGGAATACGAGCAGTACTTC. It translates to CASRRRPEQGREYEQYF.

This clonotype has a count of ten or more. This chain links TRBV25-1 with TRBJ2-7, with 10 positions matching TRBD2. The CDR3 sequence is 15 residues long. CDR1 MGHDK and CDR2 SYGVNS come from the germline V gene. Germline trimming cut 3 bases from V and 5 bases from J; bases unmatched to any gene: 7. CDR3 region: CASSEPGTSDHEQYF. CDR3 bases: TGTGCCAGCAGTGAGCCCGGGACTAGCGACCACGAGCAGTACTTC.

Points on this clonotype: One base away lies a much larger clone, so this may be a sequencing read error. The chain links TRBV29-1 to TRBJ2-3; D is possibly TRBD1 (5 bases). Germline lookup yields CDR1 SQVTM and CDR2 ANQGSEA. Trimming pared 5 bases from V and 4 bases from J, leaving 16 bases between. The CDR3 is 14 residues long. The CDR3 spells CSVRTPKVADTQYF. The CDR3 DNA follows: TGCAGCGTTCGGACACCGAAAGTCGCAGATACGCAGTATTTT.

The V and J genes are TRBV20-1 and TRBJ1-2; D is perhaps TRBD1 (6 bases). The V and J ends lost 5 bases and 7 bases respectively, with 14 bases between them. CDR1 and CDR2 (germline): DFQATT, SNEGSKA (reference sequence). The CDR3 is made up of 12 amino acids. Here the CDR3 reads CSAETGWTGYTF. For the CDR3, the DNA is TGCAGTGCTGAGACAGGATGGACTGGCTACACCTTC.